Sequencing of this T cell receptor beta chain was carried out in a study of response to subunit inactivated influenza vaccine (dated by TCRdb to the late 2010s). About the full investigation: To follow how T cells responded to a trivalent subunit inactivated influenza vaccine, the researchers relied on deep quantitative profiling of the T cell receptor repertoire.

This clonotype was found a few times. What this receptor recognizes is not known. Per-base qualities were not stored, and no clone one base away is much larger. Beyond this particular receptor, the publication reports: The authors proposed that each seasonal influenza vaccination may bring in only a limited number of new T cells.

Library method: RT-PCR. The instrument was an Illumina HiSeq 2500. TCRdb's own reprocessing of the public reads used fastp at Q25 and MiXCR and kept productive beta chains. CDR3 protein sequences are deduplicated, and each keeps its most common genes and DNA. In this sample the table shows about 530,000 distinct CDR3 sequences, approximately 12% of which occur a single time. The ten biggest clones cover roughly 10% of the sample. Sequenced here: PBMCs from blood, sampled on the day of vaccination. The origin of this receptor is a man aged 45-65 years who received an inactivated influenza vaccine. Donor details come from another sample of the same person, matched by shared clones.

The nucleotides read TGTGCCAGCAGTGAATACGGGACAGGGAAGTACTACGAGCAGTACTTC. It encodes CASSEYGTGKYYEQYF. The rearrangement combines TRBV25-1 with TRBJ2-7; the junction holds 9 bases that match TRBD1. Based on the germline V gene, the CDR1 and CDR2 sequences are MGHDK and SYGVNS. The CDR3 covers 16 residues, taking in both the cysteine and the phenylalanine. The DNA shown is the 48-base CDR3, in frame from base 1. V is pruned by 0 bases and J by 3 bases, leaving 6 bases of the junction without a gene match.